This entry concerns a single T cell receptor (beta chain). The source of the sample is a study of blood T cell repertoires in COVID-19. Study as a whole: Acute and convalescent COVID-19 specimens originated in the United States, Italy and Spain.

The table came from immunoSEQ multiplex PCR; TCRdb's copy has only in-frame clones and leaves some out. The sample has some 310,000 clones, under 90% seen once. Those enrolled, adults aged roughly 18 to 100 years, came from under 25 US areas. The V and J ends lost 4 bases and 7 bases, in that order; junction bases with no gene match: 3. The CDR3 has 14 residues. Germline assignment: CDR1 SEHNR and CDR2 FQNEAQ (reference sequence). This sequence originates from a woman aged 25 to 39 who had recovered from COVID-19. This chain links TRBV7-9 with TRBJ2-7; 14 bases are shared with TRBD2. The sequencing sample was made of PBMCs or T cells enriched from blood (not recorded which). The CDR3 DNA reads as TGTGCCAGCAGCTACCGACTAGCGGGAGGGGAGCAGTACTTC. Translation: CASSYRLAGGEQYF.